The 18 T cell receptor beta chains below come from one sample, sequenced in a study of T cells after yellow fever vaccination. MiXCR, run by TCRdb on the 5' RACE reads, gives a single entry per CDR3 protein. The table shows some 500,000 distinct CDR3 sequences, with 13% occurring only once. The material sequenced was PBMCs, taken on the day of the yellow fever booster vaccination. The source of these receptors is a man aged 25-45 years who received the YFV17D yellow fever vaccine.

This chain uses TRBV6-1 with TRBJ2-1; maybe TRBD2 (6 bases). The CDR3 is 9 residues long. Per germline, CDR1 MNHNS and CDR2 SASEGT. Between the trimmed V and J ends, which lost 10 bases and 9 bases, there was a span of 7 bases. The CDR3 nucleotides are TGTGCCATGGGGGGTGAGCAGTTCTTC. Translated: CAMGGEQFF.

Ten or more counts support this clonotype. The rearrangement links TRBV12-3 or TRBV12-4 to TRBJ1-2, with no clear D. This CDR3 comprises 14 residues. Trimming pared 0 bases from V and 3 bases from J, leaving 8 bases between. As DNA, the CDR3 is TGTGCCAGCAGTTTAGCGACCGGGTACTATGGCTACACCTTC. Amino acids: CASSLATGYYGYTF.

This clonotype has just a few counts. The chain uses TRBV12-5 and TRBJ2-3, with 13 bases identical to TRBD2. This CDR3 comprises 16 residues. V shed 1 base, J shed 4 bases, and the junction held 2 bases outside the gene matches. The germline V gene encodes CDR1 LGHNT and CDR2 FRNRAP. The CDR3 sequence: CASGLGTSGSSDTQYF. The CDR3, as DNA: TGTGCTAGTGGTTTGGGGACTAGCGGGAGCTCAGATACGCAGTATTTT.

Only a few counts were recorded for this clonotype. The chain couples TRBV6-2 or TRBV6-3 to TRBJ2-1; TRBD2 might be the D (5 bases). The germline CDR1 and CDR2 sequences are MNHEY and SVGEGT. This CDR3 is 13 amino acids long. V dropped 7 bases and J dropped 3 bases, with 10 bases sitting between them. CDR3 bases: TGTGCCAGCACCCTTGCGGGCTACAATGAGCAGTTCTTC. It yields the protein CASTLAGYNEQFF.

The sample holds a few counts of this clonotype. The chain uses TRBV29-1 and TRBJ2-1; 8 bases line up with TRBD2. V lost 4 bases to trimming and J lost 8 bases; unmatched junction nucleotides: 7. The germline V gene has CDR1 SQVTM and CDR2 ANQGSEA. The CDR3 runs 13 residues. Here the CDR3 DNA reads TGCAGCGTTGGGTTAGCGGGGCTCCATGAGCAGTTCTTC. Translating it yields CSVGLAGLHEQFF.

This clonotype has a handful of counts. J is TRBJ2-7 and V is TRBV7-2, with 7 bases that match TRBD1. The germline gives CDR1 SGHTA, CDR2 FQGNSA. The J segment lost 5 bases and the V segment lost 8 bases, leaving 6 bases of the junction unmatched. The CDR3 covers 12 residues. The CDR3 here is CASAGTADEQYF. In DNA form, the CDR3 reads TGTGCCAGCGCCGGGACAGCCGACGAGCAGTACTTC.

The CDR3 sequence: CASSNRALKSEKLFF. The CDR3 DNA sequence: TGTGCCAGCAGCAACCGGGCCTTGAAATCAGAAAAACTGTTTTTT. The chain joins TRBV7-6 to TRBJ1-4; D is uncertain. This CDR3 comprises 15 residues. Germline CDR1 is SGHVS and CDR2 is FNYEAQ. V dropped 5 bases and J dropped 8 bases, with 18 bases sitting between them.

This clonotype showed up just a few times. The V gene is TRBV25-1, the J gene TRBJ2-7; weak D call: TRBD1 (5 bases). The CDR3 sequence is 12 residues long. Germline-derived CDR1 and CDR2 are MGHDK and SYGVNS. V lost 6 bases and J 5 bases, leaving 11 bases between the germline ends. The CDR3: CASRKTVNEQYF. DNA of the CDR3: TGTGCCAGCAGGAAGACAGTAAACGAGCAGTACTTC.

This clonotype is a singleton in its sample. The V and J genes are TRBV20-1 and TRBJ1-1; 8 bases align to TRBD1. V lost 6 bases to trimming and J lost 10 bases; unmatched junction nucleotides: 10. Germline values: CDR1 DFQATT, CDR2 SNEGSKA (reference sequence). The length of the CDR3 is 12 residues. CDR3 region: CSAPDRDPGAFF. In nucleotides, the CDR3 is TGCAGTGCACCGGACAGGGACCCCGGAGCTTTCTTT.

This clonotype was counted between two and nine times. The chain employs TRBV29-1 and TRBJ2-1; D assignment may be TRBD1 or TRBD2 (6 bases each). With 5 bases removed from V and 6 bases from J, the gap between germline ends came to 11 bases. The CDR3 sequence is 12 residues long. Germline values: CDR1 SQVTM, CDR2 ANQGSEA. DNA for the CDR3: TGCAGCGTTACCAGGGGAGGCAATGAGCAGTTCTTC. This codes for CSVTRGGNEQFF.

This chain links TRBV7-9 with TRBJ1-3; no firm D call. The CDR3 is made up of 15 amino acids. CDR1 is SEHNR, CDR2 FQNEAQ, per germline (reference sequence). V lost 1 base and J lost 0, with 7 bases in between. The CDR3 loop is CASSLGPSSGNTIYF. CDR3 sequence (DNA): TGTGCCAGCAGCTTAGGGCCAAGCTCTGGAAACACCATATATTTT.

This clonotype was counted between two and nine times. This sequence joins TRBV7-9 and TRBJ1-2; TRBD1 is a possible D gene (6 bases). V was shortened by 7 bases and J by 4 bases, with 16 bases between the two germline ends. CDR3 length: 14 amino acids. From germline, CDR1 is SEHNR and CDR2 FQNEAQ (reference sequence). The CDR3 bases are TGTGCCAGCACCACAGGGTACGGGGCCTATGGCTACACCTTC. Amino acid sequence: CASTTGYGAYGYTF.

This clonotype appeared a few times. The rearrangement uses TRBV28 and TRBJ2-7; D unresolved. The CDR3 totals 14 residues. Germline CDR1 is MDHEN and CDR2 is SYDVKM. V lost 3 bases to trimming and J lost 2 bases, with 11 bases between them. The CDR3 protein is CASSFSYGTYEQYF. The DNA for the CDR3 is TGTGCCAGCAGTTTTTCGTACGGAACCTACGAGCAGTACTTC.

As to this clonotype: Compared with germline, one end of the junction differs, possibly owing to a read error. This chain uses TRBV10-3 with TRBJ2-3; 7 nucleotides align to TRBD1. Germline CDR1 reads ENHRY; CDR2 reads SYGVKD. The CDR3 totals 16 residues. CDR3: CAINERPQGSTDTQYF. The CDR3 bases are TGTGCCATCAATGAGCGGCCACAGGGGAGCACAGATACGCAGTATTTT.

The chain combines TRBV27 with TRBJ2-1, with 7 nucleotides matching TRBD2. Germline V gene lookup returns CDR1 MNHEY and CDR2 SMNVEV (reference sequence). V lost 1 base to trimming and J lost 4 bases; unmatched junction nucleotides: 4. This CDR3 region has 15 residues. Written as DNA, the CDR3 is TGTGCCAGCAGTTTATTAGGGAGGGCTTACAATGAGCAGTTCTTC. Translation: CASSLLGRAYNEQFF.

This clonotype was seen repeatedly, ten times or more. V gene TRBV7-2 combines with J gene TRBJ2-7; D uncertain. Trimming pared 5 bases from V and 3 bases from J, leaving 11 bases between. The V gene's germline CDR1 is SGHTA and CDR2 FQGNSA. This CDR3 region has 13 residues. The CDR3 coding sequence is TGTGCCAGCAGCCGCTTGGCTAGCTACGAGCAGTACTTC. Translating it yields CASSRLASYEQYF.

The chain recombines TRBV6-5 with TRBJ1-4; no clear D. V lost 2 bases, J lost 8 bases, and 9 bases lay in between. The CDR3 contains 13 residues. Germline V gene data show CDR1 as MNHEY and CDR2 as SVGAGI. The CDR3 sequence: CASSYRRGEKLFF. CDR3 coding DNA: TGTGCCAGCAGTTACCGACGCGGGGAAAAACTGTTTTTT.

J is TRBJ2-5 and V is TRBV20-1; 12 nucleotides match TRBD2. Trimming cost V 1 base and J 5 bases; bases outside gene matches: 8. Germline-derived CDR1 and CDR2 are DFQATT and SNEGSKA (reference sequence). The CDR3 is 16 residues long. CDR3 protein: CSARVPSGRARETQYF. CDR3 DNA: TGCAGTGCTAGAGTTCCTAGCGGGAGGGCTAGGGAGACCCAGTACTTC.